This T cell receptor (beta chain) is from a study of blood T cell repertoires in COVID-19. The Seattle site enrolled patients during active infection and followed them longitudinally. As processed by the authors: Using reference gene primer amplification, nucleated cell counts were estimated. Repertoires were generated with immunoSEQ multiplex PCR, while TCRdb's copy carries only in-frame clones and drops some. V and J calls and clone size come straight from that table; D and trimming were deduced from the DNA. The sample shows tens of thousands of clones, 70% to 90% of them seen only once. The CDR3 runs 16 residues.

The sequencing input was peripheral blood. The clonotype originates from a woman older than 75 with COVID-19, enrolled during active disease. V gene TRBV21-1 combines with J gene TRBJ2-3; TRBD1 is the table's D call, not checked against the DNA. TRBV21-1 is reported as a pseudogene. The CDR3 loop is CASSKEAGGRTDTQYF. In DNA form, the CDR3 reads TGTGCCAGCAGCAAAGAGGCAGGGGGTAGGACAGATACGCAGTATTTT.